This paragraph reports one TCR beta chain. Antigen: not known. From germline, CDR1 is DFQATT and CDR2 SNEGSKA (reference sequence). V was pared by 8 bases and J by 8 bases, with 7 bases of the junction left unmatched. This CDR3 region has 11 residues. The authors prepared the TCRbeta library with unique molecular identifiers. MiXCR was run by TCRdb on the PCR reads, yielding one entry per CDR3 protein. The sample records about 440,000 distinct CDR3 sequences, around two fifths being singletons. This sample is part of a study of T-cell reconstitution after alpha-beta-depleted transplantation in children. General study results and limits: Among T cells one year after transplant, newly produced cells accounted for most counts and diversity.

The TCR originated in a girl between 2 and 10 years old with aplastic anemia, due to receive a stem cell transplant. The material was PBMCs, obtained before TCRalphabeta/CD19-depleted stem cell transplant. The chain is built from TRBV20-1 and TRBJ2-5; 8 bases are shared with TRBD1. CDR3: CSSDRERTQYF. CDR3 nucleotide sequence: TGCAGTTCGGACAGGGAACGTACCCAGTACTTC.